The present T cell receptor beta chain was sequenced within a study of beta chain features in type 1 diabetes. Sorted CD4+ subsets: naive, central memory, regulatory, stem cell-like memory (CD45RO/CCR7/CD25/CD127/CD95/CD27 panel). Study conclusions and caveats: A pattern of fewer insertions and more deletions at VDJ junctions was seen in type 1 diabetes patients. Shorter TCRB CDR3s, moderately but significantly so, marked every one of the four CD4+ subsets in Type 1 diabetes patients. Any HLA type influence on TCRB rearrangement was left unresolved here.

Expressed TCRB transcripts got sequenced, as all isolated RNA was reverse transcribed. The repertoire was sequenced with immunoSEQ multiplex PCR; TCRdb's copy has only in-frame clones and lacks some. The sample includes 200,000 to 250,000 clones, over 11% of them seen just once. This clone was detected only a few times. Its antigen remains unidentified. The sequencing sample was made of naive CD4+ T cells from blood. This TCR derives from a man aged 25 to 40 with type 1 diabetes.

The CDR3 coding sequence is TGTGCCAGCAGTAGACAGGGTGGCACAGATACGCAGTATTTT. It specifies CASSRQGGTDTQYF. This chain uses TRBV25-1 with TRBJ2-3; TRBD1 agrees at 7 bases. Losses at the gene ends were 5 bases for V and 1 base for J; bases not matched to a gene: 3. Germline V lookup: CDR1 MGHDK, CDR2 SYGVNS. The CDR3 is 14 residues long.